Listed below are T cell receptor beta chains from one sample, sequenced in a study of OX40 agonist ivuxolimab in advanced cancers. The method was immunoSEQ multiplex PCR; TCRdb's version includes in-frame clones alone and lacks a portion of them. Among 40,000 or so clones, 80% to 95% were seen once, and the ten largest hold more than 9%. The source material was CD4+ or CD8+ T cells sorted from blood, sampled in a trial of the OX40 agonist ivuxolimab. The source of these receptors is an adult with an advanced solid tumor such as melanoma, head and neck, liver or kidney cancer. Each CDR3 is given with its conserved first and last residue. A D gene is named only where the DNA matches it firmly. Clone size is given for some rows only: seen once, a few or many times, or a class if the clone is expanded.

cdr3_aa	cdr3_nt	j_call	clone_size	d_call	v_call
CASSGPPSGTYNEQFF	TGTGCCAGCAGTGGCCCCCCTAGCGGGACCTACAATGAGCAGTTCTTC	TRBJ2-1	-	TRBD2	TRBV6-1
CASRVGSSYEQYF	TGTGCCAGCAGGGTCGGCAGCTCCTACGAGCAGTACTTC	TRBJ2-7	-	-	TRBV28
CASSISSSSSYNEQFF	TGTGCCAGCAGTATTTCTAGCTCCAGCTCCTACAATGAGCAGTTCTTC	TRBJ2-1	once	-	TRBV27
CASSKEGHSSSGANVLTF	TGTGCCAGCAGCAAAGAAGGGCATAGTTCCTCTGGGGCCAACGTCCTGACTTTC	TRBJ2-6	few	-	TRBV21-1
CAGKLAVEQFF	TGTGCCGGAAAACTAGCGGTTGAGCAGTTCTTC	TRBJ2-1	-	TRBD2	TRBV30
CASSTSAGGYYNEQFF	TGCGCCAGCAGCACCTCAGCGGGAGGGTACTACAATGAGCAGTTCTTC	TRBJ2-1	-	TRBD2	TRBV5-1
CASSPQGNTEAFF	TGTGCCAGTAGTCCACAGGGGAACACTGAAGCTTTCTTT	TRBJ1-1	-	-	TRBV19
CASSVSASGYEQYF	TGTGCCAGCAGCGTCTCAGCTAGCGGCTACGAGCAGTACTTC	TRBJ2-7	-	TRBD2	TRBV7-9
CASSLGYEQYF	TGCGCCAGCAGCTTGGGATACGAGCAGTACTTC	TRBJ2-7	few	-	TRBV5-1
CASSSWTDPYEQYF	TGTGCCAGCAGCTCCTGGACGGATCCCTACGAGCAGTACTTC	TRBJ2-7	-	-	TRBV7-9
CATSSGSSYNEQFF	TGTGCCACCAGCAGCGGGAGCTCCTACAATGAGCAGTTCTTC	TRBJ2-1	-	-	TRBV15
CASTKGLGEYNEQFF	TGTGCCAGCACCAAAGGGTTGGGGGAATACAATGAGCAGTTCTTC	TRBJ2-1	-	-	TRBV9
CASSSDVRKSSYNEQFF	TGTGCCAGCAGCTCGGACGTACGAAAGAGCTCCTACAATGAGCAGTTCTTC	TRBJ2-1	-	-	TRBV5-6
CASSTLDRTANEQYF	TGTGCCAGCTCAACCCTGGACAGAACAGCTAACGAGCAGTACTTC	TRBJ2-7	-	-	TRBV18
CASSRYDGAAAEAFF	TGCGCCAGCAGCCGCTATGACGGGGCTGCCGCTGAAGCTTTCTTT	TRBJ1-1	-	-	TRBV4-3
CASSIGLAAYEQYF	TGTGCCAGTAGTATAGGACTAGCGGCCTACGAGCAGTACTTC	TRBJ2-7	-	TRBD2	TRBV19
CASSFDPFTDTQYF	TGTGCCAGCAGCTTCGATCCCTTCACAGATACGCAGTATTTT	TRBJ2-3	-	-	TRBV5-8
CASSPTGTSGFDTQYF	TGCGCCAGCAGCCCTACCGGGACTAGCGGGTTTGATACGCAGTATTTT	TRBJ2-3	-	TRBD2	TRBV4-1
CASRRAASSYNEQFF	TGTGCCAGCAGGCGAGCGGCCAGCTCCTACAATGAGCAGTTCTTC	TRBJ2-1	-	-	TRBV7-3
CSVDEREGLQEQFF	TGCAGCGTTGATGAGCGGGAGGGCCTCCAGGAGCAGTTCTTC	TRBJ2-1	once	TRBD2	TRBV29-1
CASSGFSGDTQYF	TGTGCCAGCAGCGGATTCTCGGGAGATACGCAGTATTTT	TRBJ2-3	-	-	TRBV9
CASSPRTPGGKNIQYF	TGTGCCAGCAGCCCGAGGACCCCCGGGGGCAAAAACATTCAGTACTTC	TRBJ2-4	-	-	TRBV7-2
CASGGPGDQGYTF	TGTGCCAGCGGAGGCCCGGGGGACCAGGGCTACACCTTC	TRBJ1-2	-	-	TRBV2
CASSSLPYEQYF	TGTGCCAGCAGCTCGCTACCCTACGAGCAGTACTTC	TRBJ2-7	-	-	TRBV7-9
CASFQTVIAKNIQYF	TGTGCCAGCTTCCAGACCGTTATAGCCAAAAACATTCAGTACTTC	TRBJ2-4	-	-	TRBV2
CASSEPGSSTDTQYF	TGTGCCAGCAGTGAGCCCGGGAGTAGCACAGATACGCAGTATTTT	TRBJ2-3	-	-	TRBV6-1
CASSLEGGQGLWQPQHF	TGTGCCAGCAGCTTGGAAGGGGGACAGGGGCTTTGGCAGCCCCAGCATTTT	TRBJ1-5	-	TRBD1	TRBV5-8
CASSNPSVGLASTGELFF	TGTGCCAGTAGTAATCCGTCTGTTGGACTAGCCTCCACCGGGGAGCTGTTTTTT	TRBJ2-2	medium-sized	TRBD2	TRBV19
CASSVVAASTDTQYF	TGTGCCAGTAGTGTGGTAGCGGCTAGCACAGATACGCAGTATTTT	TRBJ2-3	-	-	TRBV19
CASSLGSINEQFF	TGTGCCAGCAGCTTGGGGAGCATCAATGAGCAGTTCTTC	TRBJ2-1	once	-	TRBV5-6
CAISESSSGDGNEQFF	TGTGCCATCAGTGAGTCGTCCAGCGGAGATGGGAATGAGCAGTTCTTC	TRBJ2-1	few	-	TRBV10-3
CASSPRDRATDTQYF	TGTGCCAGCAGCCCCCGGGACAGGGCCACAGATACGCAGTATTTT	TRBJ2-3	-	TRBD1	TRBV11-2
CASSLSGVPNEQFF	TGCGCCAGCAGCTTGTCGGGAGTACCTAATGAGCAGTTCTTC	TRBJ2-1	-	-	TRBV5-1
CSVGPQGNGDTQYF	TGCAGCGTGGGCCCACAGGGGAACGGAGATACGCAGTATTTT	TRBJ2-3	-	TRBD1	TRBV29-1
CASSLDPSYEQYF	TGTGCCAGCAGCTTAGATCCTTCGTACGAGCAGTACTTC	TRBJ2-7	-	-	TRBV11-2
CASSRRERAYNEQFF	TGTGCCAGCTCACGGCGGGAGAGGGCCTACAATGAGCAGTTCTTC	TRBJ2-1	-	TRBD2	TRBV18
CASRGPGGIRHEQFF	TGTGCCAGCAGGGGGCCCGGGGGGATTAGGCATGAGCAGTTCTTC	TRBJ2-1	-	TRBD2	TRBV2
CASSLAAGVETQYF	TGTGCCAGCAGTCTAGCAGCGGGAGTGGAGACCCAGTACTTC	TRBJ2-5	-	TRBD2	TRBV6-5
CASRQTSGNTGELFF	TGTGCCAGCCGACAGACTAGCGGTAACACCGGGGAGCTGTTTTTT	TRBJ2-2	-	TRBD2	TRBV6-5
CASSPGASSYNEQFF	TGTGCCAGCTCTCCTGGCGCTAGCTCCTACAATGAGCAGTTCTTC	TRBJ2-1	-	-	TRBV19
CASSFGARGQGSRGYTF	TGTGCCAGCAGCTTTGGGGCGCGAGGACAGGGATCACGGGGCTACACCTTC	TRBJ1-2	once	TRBD1	TRBV5-4
CASSQGVDREAHGHEQFF	TGCGCCAGCAGCCAGGGGGTCGATCGGGAGGCACATGGTCATGAGCAGTTCTTC	TRBJ2-1	-	TRBD2	TRBV4-1
CASAVGQAITDTQYF	TGCGCCAGCGCGGTGGGACAGGCGATCACAGATACGCAGTATTTT	TRBJ2-3	-	TRBD1	TRBV4-3
CASSFQGPLGSPLHF	TGTGCCAGCAGCTTTCAGGGGCCCCTTGGTTCACCCCTCCACTTT	TRBJ1-6	-	-	TRBV11-2
CSVRSAGSNTGELFF	TGCAGCGTTCGATCCGCCGGTTCGAACACCGGGGAGCTGTTTTTT	TRBJ2-2	-	-	TRBV29-1
CASSLGKSGKGETQYF	TGTGCCAGCAGCTTAGGCAAGAGCGGGAAGGGGGAGACCCAGTACTTC	TRBJ2-5	-	TRBD2	TRBV13
CASSPTNQETQYF	TGTGCCAGCAGCCCGACTAACCAAGAGACCCAGTACTTC	TRBJ2-5	-	-	TRBV7-9
CASSLPRADTGELFF	TGTGCCAGCAGCTTACCCAGGGCTGACACCGGGGAGCTGTTTTTT	TRBJ2-2	once	-	TRBV7-9
CASRRTSGQGETQYF	TGTGCCAGCAGACGGACTAGCGGCCAAGGAGAGACCCAGTACTTC	TRBJ2-5	-	TRBD2	TRBV2
CASSEATGNYGYTF	TGTGCCAGCAGTGAGGCAACAGGGAACTATGGCTACACCTTC	TRBJ1-2	-	-	TRBV2
CASSSLGPNEQFF	TGTGCCAGCAGCTCCCTCGGGCCCAATGAGCAGTTCTTC	TRBJ2-1	-	-	TRBV7-2
CASSGELDTQYF	TGTGCCAGCAGCGGGGAGTTAGATACGCAGTATTTT	TRBJ2-3	-	-	TRBV2